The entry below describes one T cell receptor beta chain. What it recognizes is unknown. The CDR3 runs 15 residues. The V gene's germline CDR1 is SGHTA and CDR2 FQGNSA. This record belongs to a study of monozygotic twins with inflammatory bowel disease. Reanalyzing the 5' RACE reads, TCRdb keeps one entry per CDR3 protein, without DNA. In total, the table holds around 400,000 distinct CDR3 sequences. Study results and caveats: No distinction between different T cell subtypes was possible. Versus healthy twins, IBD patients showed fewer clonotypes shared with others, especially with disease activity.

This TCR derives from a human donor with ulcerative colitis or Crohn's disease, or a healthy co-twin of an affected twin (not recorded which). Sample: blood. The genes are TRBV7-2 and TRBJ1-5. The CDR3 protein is CASSLGVVSNQPQHF.